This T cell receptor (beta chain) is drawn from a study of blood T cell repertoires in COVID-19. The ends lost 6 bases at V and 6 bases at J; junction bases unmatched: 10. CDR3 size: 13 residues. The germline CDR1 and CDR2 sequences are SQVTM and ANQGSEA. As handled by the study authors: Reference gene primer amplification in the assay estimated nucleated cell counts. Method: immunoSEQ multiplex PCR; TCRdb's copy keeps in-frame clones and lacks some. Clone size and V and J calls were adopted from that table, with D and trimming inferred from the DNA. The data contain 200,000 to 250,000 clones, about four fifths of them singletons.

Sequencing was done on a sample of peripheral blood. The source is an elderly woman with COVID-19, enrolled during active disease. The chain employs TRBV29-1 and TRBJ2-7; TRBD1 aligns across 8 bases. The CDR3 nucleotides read TGCAGCGTCGGACAGGGATGGGGCTCCGAGCAGTACTTC. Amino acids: CSVGQGWGSEQYF.